The 26 T cell receptor beta chains listed next were all sequenced from one sample in a study of T cell repertoires in cytomegalovirus infection. TCRdb fed the reads into MiXCR, producing one record per CDR3 protein. Here the sample spans some 300,000 distinct CDR3 sequences, 9.6% being singletons. Sequencing input: PBMCs. These receptors were taken from a human donor in good health (CMV status not recorded). Some clones in this sample may be carry-over from other donors' samples.

This clonotype was recorded many times. The rearrangement joins TRBV4-1 to TRBJ2-7; TRBD1 is a possible D gene (5 bases). The germline gives CDR1 MGHRA, CDR2 YSYEKL. The V end was cut by 1 base, the J end by 4 bases, with 11 bases between. The CDR3 runs 14 residues. The CDR3 bases are TGCGCCAGCAGCCAAGTAAGGGGTGGGTACGAGCAGTACTTC. Its protein is CASSQVRGGYEQYF.

The V gene is TRBV14, the J gene TRBJ1-6; no clear D. Germline CDR1 SGHDN, CDR2 FVKESK. Trimming stripped 7 bases from V and 0 bases from J, with 7 bases between. The CDR3 loop spans 14 amino acids. CDR3 amino acids: CASKPGSYNSPLHF. CDR3 bases: TGTGCCAGCAAGCCGGGCTCCTATAATTCACCCCTCCACTTT.

This clonotype has ten or more counts. The chain couples TRBV29-1 to TRBJ2-2, with no clear D. The CDR3 is 12 residues long. Germline V CDR1 and CDR2: SQVTM, ANQGSEA. The CDR3 protein is CSGVRGSGELFF. For the CDR3, the DNA is TGCTCAGGCGTACGAGGTTCCGGGGAGCTGTTTTTT.

This clonotype was counted ten times or more. CDR3 region: CASRADRVNTGELFF. DNA for the CDR3: TGTGCCAGCAGAGCTGACAGGGTGAACACCGGGGAGCTGTTTTTT. The V call is TRBV2, the J call TRBJ2-2; TRBD1 agrees at 7 bases. Losses at the gene ends were 6 bases for V and 1 base for J; bases not matched to a gene: 5. This CDR3 is 15 amino acids long. Germline V gene data show CDR1 as SNHLY and CDR2 as FYNNEI. The entire variable domain, with the rest obtained from reference TRBV2 and TRBJ2-2, is as follows: EPEVTQTPSHQVTQMGQEVILRCVPISNHLYFYWYRQILGQKVEFLVSFYNNEISEKSEIFDDQFSVERPDGSNFTLKIRSTKLEDSAMYFCASRADRVNTGELFFGEGSRLTVL.

The sample holds many counts of this clonotype. The chain recombines TRBV7-6 with TRBJ2-3; D may be TRBD1 (6 bases). CDR1 SGHVS and CDR2 FNYEAQ come from the germline V gene. Trimming removed 5 bases from V and 4 bases from J, with 16 bases in between. The CDR3 loop spans 15 amino acids. The CDR3 DNA follows: TGTGCCAGCAGCCCACTTACAGGGAACGCAGATACGCAGTATTTT. Its translation: CASSPLTGNADTQYF.

This clonotype showed up many times. The gene calls are TRBV20-1 and TRBJ1-1; the D is unclear. V shed 0 bases and J shed 2 bases, with 10 bases lying between them. Germline V gene sequence: CDR1 DFQATT, CDR2 SNEGSKA (reference sequence). The CDR3 is made up of 14 amino acids. Here the CDR3 reads CSARDPGKNTEAFF. CDR3 coding DNA: TGCAGTGCTAGAGATCCTGGAAAAAACACTGAAGCTTTCTTT.

This clonotype was recorded at least ten times. The chain links TRBV2 to TRBJ2-1, with no clear D. V was trimmed by 4 bases and J by 6 bases, leaving 7 bases between them. Germline CDR1 is SNHLY and CDR2 is FYNNEI. The CDR3 loop spans 12 amino acids. As DNA, the CDR3 is TGTGCCAGCAGTGGAACCGGCAATGAGCAGTTCTTC. It translates to CASSGTGNEQFF. Variable domain in full (rest from reference TRBV2 and TRBJ2-1): EPEVTQTPSHQVTQMGQEVILRCVPISNHLYFYWYRQILGQKVEFLVSFYNNEISEKSEIFDDQFSVERPDGSNFTLKIRSTKLEDSAMYFCASSGTGNEQFFGPGTRLTVL.

There are many counts of this clonotype. V is TRBV7-9 and J is TRBJ1-1; 7 bases are a match to TRBD1. Germline lookup yields CDR1 SEHNR and CDR2 FQNEAQ (reference sequence). The CDR3 sequence is 12 residues long. Trimming took 3 bases from V and 8 from J; bases not matched to a gene: 3. CDR3 amino acids: CASSFPQGEAFF. CDR3 bases: TGTGCCAGCAGCTTTCCACAGGGGGAAGCTTTCTTT.

In this sample, this clonotype turned up many times. The chain is built from TRBV7-9 and TRBJ1-5; D may be TRBD1 (6 bases). Trimming took off 2 bases at V and 5 bases at J, with 10 bases between the two ends. The germline V gene encodes CDR1 SEHNR and CDR2 FQNEAQ (reference sequence). The CDR3 runs 14 residues. CDR3 DNA sequence: TGTGCCAGCAGCTTAACAGGGTGGGATCAGCCCCAGCATTTT. It yields the protein CASSLTGWDQPQHF.

This clonotype was recorded at least ten times. J is TRBJ1-1 and V is TRBV7-9; the D is unclear. The CDR3 sequence is 13 residues long. With 3 bases removed from V and 0 bases from J, the gap between germline ends came to 5 bases. The germline V gene encodes CDR1 SEHNR and CDR2 FQNEAQ (reference sequence). Written as DNA, the CDR3 is TGTGCCAGCAGCTTGGACCTGAACACTGAAGCTTTCTTT. Translated, it gives CASSLDLNTEAFF.

This clonotype was detected ten times or more. V is TRBV20-1 and J is TRBJ1-5; D might be TRBD1 (6 bases). Looked up from germline, CDR1 is DFQATT and CDR2 is SNEGSKA (reference sequence). V lost 4 bases and J lost 2, with 9 bases in between. This CDR3 contains 13 residues. CDR3 bases: TGCAGTGCTAAGGGGGGTGGCAATCAGCCCCAGCATTTT. This codes for CSAKGGGNQPQHF.

This clonotype was seen at least ten times. The chain carries TRBV14 and TRBJ2-3; D gene unclear. The germline V and J ends were trimmed by 1 base and 2 bases, with 13 bases remaining between them. The CDR3 consists of 16 residues. Germline V CDR1 and CDR2: SGHDN, FVKESK. The CDR3 DNA reads TGTGCCAGCAGCCAAGTTGGGCCCAGCACCACAGATACGCAGTATTTT. It translates to CASSQVGPSTTDTQYF.

This clonotype occurred many times. The chain has TRBV4-2 and TRBJ2-2; 10 nucleotides align to TRBD2. The junction had 10 bases not matched to a gene; V was cut back by 6 bases and J by 3 bases. This CDR3 has 17 amino acids. The germline CDR1 and CDR2 sequences are LGHNA and YNFKEQ. CDR3 nucleotides: TGTGCCAGCAGGCCTCCCCGGCTAGCGGGGGACACCGGGGAGCTGTTTTTT. Translating gives CASRPPRLAGDTGELFF.

This clonotype was seen ten or more times. In DNA form, the CDR3 reads TGTGCCACCAGCAGAGGGCGGGGAGATACGCAGTATTTT. This sequence encodes CATSRGRGDTQYF. The chain has TRBV15 and TRBJ2-3, with TRBD2 as a possible D gene (6 bases). V lost 1 base, J lost 5 bases, and 7 bases lay in between. The CDR3 runs to 13 residues. CDR1 is LNHNV, CDR2 YYDKDF, per germline (reference sequence).

The table lists this clonotype with many counts. The gene calls are TRBV7-9 and TRBJ1-2; D gene ambiguous. Per the germline V gene, CDR1 is SEHNR and CDR2 is FQNEAQ (reference sequence). V gave up 6 bases and J gave up 7 bases, with 15 bases separating them. The CDR3 runs 13 residues. The CDR3 here is CASSPDVMGGYTF. The CDR3 DNA sequence: TGTGCCAGCAGTCCGGACGTTATGGGTGGCTACACCTTC.

This clonotype has ten or more counts. This CDR3 is CSVERQGMGPYNEQFF. The CDR3 DNA reads as TGCAGCGTTGAACGACAGGGAATGGGACCCTACAATGAGCAGTTCTTC. This chain joins TRBV29-1 and TRBJ2-1; 7 bases fit TRBD1. The trim removed 2 bases at V and 2 bases at J, leaving 9 bases unmatched. The germline CDR1 and CDR2 sequences are SQVTM and ANQGSEA. The CDR3 has 16 amino acids.

The table lists this clonotype with a few counts. CDR3 coding DNA: TGTGCCAGCAGTTTAAGGGCCGGAAGGGGGGACCGACTCGTGGATACGCAGTATTTT. Amino acid sequence: CASSLRAGRGDRLVDTQYF. J is TRBJ2-3 and V is TRBV28; D is possibly TRBD1 or TRBD2 (6 bases each). Germline values: CDR1 MDHEN, CDR2 SYDVKM. CDR3 length: 19 amino acids. V was pared by 2 bases and J by 6 bases, with 27 bases between.

This clonotype was found a few times. One end of the junction fails to match germline, which may point to a read error. V usage is TRBV20-1 and J usage is TRBJ2-1; perhaps TRBD1 as D (6 bases). The V gene's germline CDR1 is DFQATT and CDR2 SNEGSKA (reference sequence). The CDR3 is 10 residues long. For the CDR3, the DNA is TGCAGTCCTAGGGGGAATGAGCAGTTCTTC. Its translation is CSPRGNEQFF.

This clonotype was recorded at least ten times. The chain recombines TRBV7-9 with TRBJ1-4; D may be TRBD1 (5 bases). CDR3 length: 11 residues. The V end lost 5 bases, the J end lost 7 bases, and 5 bases lay between the germline ends. Germline-derived CDR1 and CDR2 are SEHNR and FQNEAQ (reference sequence). In DNA form, the CDR3 reads TGTGCCAGCAGCGGGGCTGAAAAACTGTTTTTT. Translated: CASSGAEKLFF.

The CDR3 DNA follows: TGCGCCAGCAGTCAATCTCGGGGGACTACTTTGAGCGAGCAGTACGTC. Translating it yields CASSQSRGTTLSEQYV. The chain carries TRBV23-1 and TRBJ2-7; 7 bases agree with TRBD2. TRBV23-1 is identified as an open reading frame with a role that is uncertain. This CDR3 spans 16 amino acids. The ends lost 0 bases at V and 6 bases at J; junction bases unmatched: 11.

Only a few counts were recorded for this clonotype. The J gene is TRBJ1-2, the V gene TRBV6-6; D is undetermined. Looked up from germline, CDR1 is MNHNY and CDR2 is SVGAGI (reference sequence). Trimming cost V 6 bases and J 6 bases, with 11 bases left between them. The length of the CDR3 is 12 residues. CDR3 DNA sequence: TGTGCCAGCAGAGGAGGCGGCCATGGCTACACCTTC. Encoded protein: CASRGGGHGYTF.

This clonotype was observed many times. This chain connects TRBV27 to TRBJ2-2; no clear D gene. Germline V gene lookup returns CDR1 MNHEY and CDR2 SMNVEV (reference sequence). Trimming cost V 4 bases and J 1 base, with 16 bases left between them. The CDR3 extends over 17 amino acids. The CDR3 nucleotides read TGTGCCAGCAGTTCGTTGACGGAGATCATGAACACCGGGGAGCTGTTTTTT. As protein: CASSSLTEIMNTGELFF.

Ten or more counts support this clonotype. CDR3 loop: CASSERQGLGELFF. The CDR3 nucleotides are TGTGCCAGCAGCGAGAGACAGGGGCTAGGGGAGCTGTTTTTT. This chain uses TRBV5-4 with TRBJ2-2; 8 bases line up with TRBD1. CDR1 is SGHNT and CDR2 is YYREEE in the germline V gene (reference sequence). This CDR3 region has 14 residues. J was trimmed by 8 bases and V by 4 bases; bases with no gene match: 7.

The rearrangement links TRBV5-6 to TRBJ1-2, with 7 bases aligning to TRBD1. J lost 2 bases, V lost 5 bases, and 6 bases had no gene match. Germline lookup yields CDR1 SGHDT and CDR2 YYEEEE. The length of the CDR3 is 14 residues. CDR3 DNA sequence: TGTGCCAGCAGAAGTCCAGGGGGGAACTATGGCTACACCTTC. This gives the protein CASRSPGGNYGYTF.

Notes on this clonotype: This could be a read error, since a much larger clone is one nucleotide away. The chain has TRBV6-2 or TRBV6-3 and TRBJ2-7; D perhaps matches TRBD2 (6 bases). Trimming pared 6 bases from V and 1 base from J, leaving 13 bases between. The CDR3 has 14 amino acids. Looked up from germline, CDR1 is MNHEY and CDR2 is SVGEGT. This CDR3 is CASSPRELSYEQYF. The CDR3 coding sequence is TGTGCCAGCAGCCCTCGGGAGCTTTCCTACGAGCAGTACTTC.

The chain recombines TRBV25-1 with TRBJ2-1; D possibly corresponds to TRBD2 (5 bases). The CDR3 spans 12 residues. Germline loops: CDR1 MGHDK, CDR2 SYGVNS. The V gene lost 1 base and the J gene lost 13 bases, with 11 bases spanning the gap. The chain's CDR3 is CASSESGSVQFF. The CDR3 DNA follows: TGTGCCAGCAGTGAATCGGGGTCAGTCCAGTTCTTC.